This T cell receptor beta chain stems from a study of shared clonotypes between healthy human individuals. Germline values: CDR1 KGHSH, CDR2 LQKENI. V dropped 8 bases and J dropped 1 base, with 15 bases sitting between them. The length of the CDR3 is 15 residues. Notes on the study in general: Depth of sequencing was expected to influence donor clonotype sharing. Investigators collected only blood, and repertoires in tissues likely differ.

Investigators spread the genomic DNA of each subset evenly over several immunoSEQ plates. Produced via immunoSEQ multiplex PCR; TCRdb's table is partial and in-frame only. The repertoire has over 2 million clones, about 90% of them found once; the top ten carry around 0.38%. A word on this clone: Its specificity is unknown.

This TCR was sampled from a young man in good health. Some clones in this sample may be carry-over from other donors' samples. This chain joins TRBV18 and TRBJ2-1; no reliable D call. Input material: naive CD4+ T cells from PBMCs. The subset was: CD45RA+ positively selected. CDR3 DNA: TGTGCCAGCGGCCGCCGCCAGAGGTCCTACAATGAGCAGTTCTTC. As protein: CASGRRQRSYNEQFF.